This T cell receptor (beta chain) is drawn from a study of blood T cell repertoires in COVID-19. Study summary: The origin of the acute and convalescent COVID-19 samples was the United States, Italy and Spain. PBMCs, B-cell-depleted T cells, or T cells were the source of the cDNA or gDNA that made up the material.

A few counts support this clone. From germline, CDR1 is SGHRS and CDR2 YFSETQ. The V gene end was trimmed by 2 bases and the J gene end by 7 bases; junction bases not matched to a gene: 5. The CDR3 has 13 amino acids. The repertoire was sequenced with immunoSEQ multiplex PCR; TCRdb's copy has only in-frame clones and lacks some. This sample has fewer than 350,000 clones, with over 75% found just once. The chain carries TRBV5-1 and TRBJ1-1; 7 bases are shared with TRBD1. The clonotype comes from a human donor in a cohort sampled during active COVID-19. The sample was peripheral blood. This CDR3 is CASSFGTESEAFF. The CDR3 DNA reads as TGCGCCAGCAGCTTCGGGACAGAAAGTGAAGCTTTCTTT.